Reported below is one T cell receptor (beta chain). No antigen is known for it. No clone much larger than this one lies a single base away; base qualities are absent. Receptors were amplified or captured by the immunoSEQ multiplex PCR assay. Per the original workflow: Repertoire diversity was quantified with Shannon entropy, accounting for clonal size distribution. The Gini-Simpson index (Simpson_1-D) was used to measure inequality of clonotype distribution. TCRdb took this table from immuneACCESS and kept in-frame rearrangements with V and J called. Such tables lack part of the clones; where checked against another copy, unresolved V genes explain under half of the gap, and the rest is unexplained. V and J calls and clone size are given by that table; D and trimming were obtained from the DNA. Present in this sample are some 68,000 clones, roughly 90% of which were seen just once. The ten top clones hold about 0.66% of the sample.

This specimen belongs to a study of stem cell transplantation in POMP-related autoinflammatory disease (dated by TCRdb to the early 2020s). Study-wide context: The study hypothesis was that defective thymoproteasomes impair MHC class I-dependent CD8+ T-cell differentiation and positive selection, which skews the TRB repertoire. Before transplant, patients showed CD4+ naive T-cell skewing, low CD8+ T-cell proportions, and reduced T-cell cytokine secretion. After transplant, 100% donor engraftment of neutrophils and platelets through one year was shown by DNA chimerism analysis. The effect of POMP deficiency on T-cell receptor beta repertoire diversity and CDR3 characteristics was assessed by high-throughput TRB sequencing. Results and caveats for the whole study, not just this receptor: Statistical significance for the trend toward lower diversity and increased clonality in PRAID patients was reached only for regulatory T cells. A restricted number of unique TRB V-J gene pairings was observed in PRAID patients. A trend toward lower TRB diversity and higher clonality was observed in PRAID patients across all analyzed T-cell subsets.

V is reduced by 3 bases and J by 3 bases, leaving a spacing of 20 bases between them. The CDR3 measures 17 amino acids from cysteine to phenylalanine. The sequence is cut down to CDR3 DNA, 51 bases in frame from base 1. As encoded in the germline V gene, CDR1 is SGHVS while CDR2 is FQNEAQ. The time point label corresponds to: after hematopoietic stem cell transplant. PRAID was characterized by prominent immunodeficiency alongside autoinflammation. Before TRB sequencing, the T-cell subsets, namely conventional T cells, CD8+ T cells, regulatory T cells, and T follicular helper cells, were sorted. Here the sequenced sample was CD4+ T cells from PBMCs, taken after stem cell transplantation. The clonotype was recovered from a human patient with POMP-related autoinflammation and immune dysregulation (PRAID). Some T cells seen after a transplant may have their origin in the graft donor. The chain joins TRBV7-8 to TRBJ1-1; TRBD1 is perhaps the D gene, given 5 matching bases. The CDR3 region reads CASSFVGQGELDTEAFF. The nucleotides read TGTGCCAGCAGCTTTGTGGGCCAGGGTGAGTTGGACACTGAAGCTTTCTTT.